This T cell receptor (beta chain) was identified during a study of neurological immune-mediated disorders. Overall study findings and caveats: Expanded clones shared no CDR3 amino acid sequences across subjects, suggesting private repertoires in all groups.

The time point here: longitudinal time-point 2. From 2 million PBMCs stored at -80 C, the unsorted libraries were generated. This clonotype was recorded at least ten times. Its antigen is as yet unknown. The cDNA was generated by 5'RACE with 10-nucleotide random UMIs. TCRdb passed the 5' RACE reads through MiXCR, listing each CDR3 protein once. This repertoire shows about 90,000 distinct CDR3 sequences, about 13% found once; its top ten account for approximately 5%. Specimen: PBMCs. This clonotype was sampled from a female donor with HTLV-1-associated myelopathy (HAM/TSP).

The CDR3 DNA reads TGCGCCAGCAGCCCGCCTACTAACACCGGGGAGCTGTTTTTT. It yields the protein CASSPPTNTGELFF. The V call is TRBV5-1, the J call TRBJ2-2, with D unclear. Trimming took off 4 bases at V and 2 bases at J, with 9 bases between the two ends. The CDR3 spans 14 residues. The germline gives CDR1 SGHRS, CDR2 YFSETQ.